Given below is one T cell receptor (beta chain) in context. Its matching antigen is unknown. Repertoires were generated with immunoSEQ multiplex PCR, while TCRdb's copy carries only in-frame clones and drops some. This sample has some 7,500 clones, with about 77% found just once. These data come from a study of PD-1 blockade in classical Hodgkin lymphoma. As for the study in general: Patients in the cohort were put on intravenous nivolumab, 3 mg/kg every 2 weeks. Findings of the study overall: Prior therapy or disease activity may underlie the repertoire differences, whose causes remain undefined. Any patient who commenced nivolumab under 1 year after ASCT was excluded.

Each of the patients experienced relapse following autologous stem cell transplantation, and their brentuximab vedotin exposure differed. It was by magnetic negative selection that CD4+ T cells were purified from thawed PBMCs. Complete response, partial response or progressive disease constituted the best response categories observed. The trim removed 1 base at V and 4 bases at J, leaving 3 bases unmatched. The CDR3 length is 15 residues. The V gene's germline CDR1 is LNHNV and CDR2 YYDKDF (reference sequence). This TCR came from a human donor with classical Hodgkin lymphoma. J is TRBJ1-5 and V is TRBV15; 8 bases are a match to TRBD1. Sequencing used CD4+ T cells from blood, obtained at baseline. The CDR3 coding sequence is TGTGCCACCAGCAGAGTGTGGACAGGGAATCAGCCCCAGCATTTT. It translates to CATSRVWTGNQPQHF.